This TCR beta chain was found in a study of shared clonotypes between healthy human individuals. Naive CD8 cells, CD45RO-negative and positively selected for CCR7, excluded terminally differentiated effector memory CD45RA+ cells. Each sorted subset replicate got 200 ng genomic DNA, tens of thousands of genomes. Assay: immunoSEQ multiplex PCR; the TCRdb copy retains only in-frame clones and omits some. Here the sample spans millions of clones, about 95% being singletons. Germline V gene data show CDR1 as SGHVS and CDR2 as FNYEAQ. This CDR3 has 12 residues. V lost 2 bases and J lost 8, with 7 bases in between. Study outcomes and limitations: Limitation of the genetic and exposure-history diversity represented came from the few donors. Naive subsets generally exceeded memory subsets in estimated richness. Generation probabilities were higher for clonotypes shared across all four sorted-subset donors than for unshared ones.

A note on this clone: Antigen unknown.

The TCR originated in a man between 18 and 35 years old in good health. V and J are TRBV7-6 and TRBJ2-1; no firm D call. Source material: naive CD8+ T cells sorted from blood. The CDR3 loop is CASSLTADEQFF. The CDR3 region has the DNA TGTGCCAGCAGCTTAACGGCCGATGAGCAGTTCTTC.